Listed below are T cell receptor beta chains from one sample, sequenced in a study of a mutant IDH1 vaccine in newly diagnosed glioma. Assay: immunoSEQ multiplex PCR; the TCRdb copy retains only in-frame clones and omits some. The repertoire holds 35,000 to 50,000 clones, with around 84% as singletons. Their target antigens are unknown. The source was PBMCs, collected from a glioma patient whose treatment included an IDH1 peptide vaccine. These receptors all come from a woman aged 18-29 years with glioma. Some clones in this sample may be carry-over from other donors' samples. Both conserved end residues are part of each CDR3. D genes are given only for firm matches. Size is omitted from some rows. Given values are once, few, many or a class for expanded clones.

DNA	CDR3	size	J	V	D
TGTGCCAGCAGCCTCGGGGGTTGGGGGAACACTGAAGCTTTCTTT	CASSLGGWGNTEAFF	few	TRBJ1-1	TRBV11-3	-
TGCGCCAGCAGCCCCCATAGTCGGCCCCAAAATGAGCAGTTCTTC	CASSPHSRPQNEQFF	once	TRBJ2-1	TRBV4-1	-
TGCACCAGCAGCCCGAGGGTTCCAGTACAGGGGGCCAACTACGAGCAGTACTTC	CTSSPRVPVQGANYEQYF	-	TRBJ2-7	TRBV1	-
TGTGCCAGCAGCTTAGTTTTAAAGGGTCCAATGACCCACCCCTACGAGCAGTACTTC	CASSLVLKGPMTHPYEQYF	-	TRBJ2-7	TRBV7-9	-
TGTGCCAGCAGCTTGGCCAGGGATCCTGCTTTCTTT	CASSLARDPAFF	few	TRBJ1-1	TRBV5-5	-
TGCGCCAGCAGCTTGGAAGGGGCCGGTGGTCGGAATTCACCCCTCCACTTT	CASSLEGAGGRNSPLHF	-	TRBJ1-6	TRBV5-1	-
TGTGCCAGCAGTTTATCCGCCAGCGGCTATTACGAGCAGTACTTC	CASSLSASGYYEQYF	-	TRBJ2-7	TRBV27	-
TGTGCCTGGAGTGTGTTGAGGGAGCAGTTCTTC	CAWSVLREQFF	-	TRBJ2-1	TRBV30	-
TGTGCCAGCAGTTACTCCGAGAGGGTTGAAGCTTTCTTT	CASSYSERVEAFF	-	TRBJ1-1	TRBV6-6	-
TGCGCCAGCAGCCAAGATCGAGGAGGTAGAGGGTATTTT	CASSQDRGGRGYF	-	TRBJ2-3	TRBV4-3	-
TGTGCCAGTAGTATAGCGGGCGCAGCTACTAACTATGGCTACACCTTC	CASSIAGAATNYGYTF	few	TRBJ1-2	TRBV19	-
TGCACCAGCAGCCAAGGATCTCGGACGGCGAAACGCACAGATACGCAGTATTTT	CTSSQGSRTAKRTDTQYF	once	TRBJ2-3	TRBV1	-
TGTGCCAGCAGTCCCGGGAGCTCCTACGAGCAGTACTTC	CASSPGSSYEQYF	-	TRBJ2-7	TRBV6-5	-
TGCGCCAGCAGCTTGGAGGATGGAGGGTCGGATACGCAGTATTTT	CASSLEDGGSDTQYF	-	TRBJ2-3	TRBV5-1	-
TGTGCCAGCAGCTACCAGGGGAACGAAGCTTTCTTT	CASSYQGNEAFF	-	TRBJ1-1	TRBV5-4	-
TGCGCCAGCAGTACCCGGACAGGGGGCGGCTACACCTTC	CASSTRTGGGYTF	-	TRBJ1-2	TRBV10-1	TRBD1
TGTGCCAGCAGCGTTGGTGGGGGTGAAGCTTTCTTT	CASSVGGGEAFF	-	TRBJ1-1	TRBV9	-
TGTGCCAGTAGTATACCCAGGGTAAATGGCTACACCTTC	CASSIPRVNGYTF	-	TRBJ1-2	TRBV19	-
TGTGCCAGCAGTGCCGGGAAGAACACTGAAGCTTTCTTT	CASSAGKNTEAFF	-	TRBJ1-1	TRBV6-4	-
TGTGCCAGCAGCGTAGCCACAGGGGACACCGGGGAGCTGTTTTTT	CASSVATGDTGELFF	-	TRBJ2-2	TRBV9	TRBD1
TGTGCCAGCGGCCGCATCAATGAGCAGTTCTTC	CASGRINEQFF	-	TRBJ2-1	TRBV9	-
TGTGCCAGCAGTCGAGCCAGGGGCACTGAAGCTTTCTTT	CASSRARGTEAFF	-	TRBJ1-1	TRBV6-5	-
TGTGCCAGCAGTTTATGGGGGGTGGGTGAAAAACTGTTTTTT	CASSLWGVGEKLFF	-	TRBJ1-4	TRBV27	-
TGCGCCAGCAGGGAGACAGGGGAAGCTGGAAACACCATATATTTT	CASRETGEAGNTIYF	-	TRBJ1-3	TRBV10-2	TRBD1
TGTGCCAGCAGCGTAAGTGTGACTAGCGGAGAGACCCAGTACTTC	CASSVSVTSGETQYF	once	TRBJ2-5	TRBV9	TRBD2
TGTGCCAGCAAAGAGGGGGACAGGGCGGCTGGCTACACCTTC	CASKEGDRAAGYTF	once	TRBJ1-2	TRBV25-1	TRBD1
TGTGCCAGCGTGGCCGGTAATCAGCCCCAGCATTTT	CASVAGNQPQHF	-	TRBJ1-5	TRBV28	-
TGTGCCAGCAGAGATCGGACTAGCGGAGAATGGAAGCAGTACTTC	CASRDRTSGEWKQYF	-	TRBJ2-7	TRBV7-9	TRBD2
TGCGCCAGCAGCTGGACAGTATTGGACACTGAAGCTTTCTTT	CASSWTVLDTEAFF	few	TRBJ1-1	TRBV5-1	-
TGTGCCAGCAGTTTGGGACAGCGAGGTTCCTACGAGCAGTACTTC	CASSLGQRGSYEQYF	-	TRBJ2-7	TRBV6-5	TRBD1
TGTGCCAGCAGTTCCGCAGGGGGCGCGAACGAGCAGTACTTC	CASSSAGGANEQYF	-	TRBJ2-7	TRBV6-5	TRBD1
TGTGCCAGCAGTGAAGTTAAGGTTTACGAGCAGTACTTC	CASSEVKVYEQYF	-	TRBJ2-7	TRBV2	-
TGTGCCAGAAGCCGACAGGGGGGGCAAGAGACCCAGTACTTC	CARSRQGGQETQYF	-	TRBJ2-5	TRBV5-3	TRBD1
TGTGCCAGCAGTGGCGGGACAGGGGCAAGAGATACGCAGTATTTT	CASSGGTGARDTQYF	-	TRBJ2-3	TRBV2	TRBD1
TGTGCCAGCAGCTCCCGCAGGGGTAACTCTGGGAACACTGAAGCTTTCTTT	CASSSRRGNSGNTEAFF	once	TRBJ1-1	TRBV21-1	-
TGTGCTAGTGGTTTGAGCGGGGGGGTTCGGGAGCAGTACTTC	CASGLSGGVREQYF	-	TRBJ2-7	TRBV12-5	TRBD2